This note documents a single T cell receptor (beta chain) sequence. These data are taken from a study of T cell repertoires in cytomegalovirus infection. Each CDR3 protein is one row after TCRdb ran MiXCR on the reads. The data contain a few hundred thousand distinct CDR3 sequences, over 7.5% of them singletons. The CDR3 runs 17 residues. The V and J ends lost 3 bases and 6 bases, in that order; junction bases with no gene match: 13. Germline V gives CDR1 DFQATT, CDR2 SNEGSKA (reference sequence). The rearrangement joins TRBV20-1 to TRBJ2-2, with TRBD1 matching over 10 bases. The receptor's source is a human donor in good health (CMV status not recorded). Some clones in this sample may be carry-over from other donors' samples. Specimen: PBMCs. CDR3 sequence: CSARPTRDRGLPGELFF. In DNA, the CDR3 is TGCAGTGCTAGGCCAACCAGGGACAGGGGCCTCCCCGGGGAGCTGTTTTTT.